The rows below give T cell receptor beta chains drawn from one sample of a study of spatial heterogeneity in lung cancer. Each CDR3 protein is one row after TCRdb ran MiXCR on the 5' RACE reads. The sample includes some 8,300 distinct CDR3 sequences, around 5.1% of them seen just once. Specimen: lung tumor tissue, collected at surgery. These TCRs come from a female donor with early-stage non-small cell lung cancer. Both conserved end residues are part of each CDR3. The order of the fields is D gene, clone size, J gene, V gene, CDR3 protein, CDR3 DNA. D genes are given only for firm matches. Some rows have no size entry. The others give once, few or many, or a class for an expanded clone.

d_gene: -; abundance: many; j_gene: TRBJ1-2; v_gene: TRBV12-3/TRBV12-4; CDR3aa: CASSRKSPEMKGYNF; CDR3nt: TGTGCCAGCAGTAGGAAATCTCCCGAAATGAAGGGCTACAACTTC
d_gene: -; abundance: many; j_gene: TRBJ1-6; v_gene: TRBV7-6; CDR3aa: CASSPSANSPLHF; CDR3nt: TGTGCCAGCAGCCCTAGCGCCAATTCACCCCTCCACTTT
d_gene: TRBD1; abundance: many; j_gene: TRBJ1-6; v_gene: TRBV7-2; CDR3aa: CASSSRRGRNSPLHF; CDR3nt: TGTGCCAGCAGCAGCCGCAGGGGGAGGAATTCACCCCTCCACTTT
d_gene: -; abundance: -; j_gene: TRBJ2-7; v_gene: TRBV6-5; CDR3aa: CASSPTGLSSYGQYF; CDR3nt: TGTGCCAGCAGTCCTACAGGGTTATCATCCTACGGGCAGTACTTC
d_gene: TRBD1; abundance: many; j_gene: TRBJ2-7; v_gene: TRBV20-1; CDR3aa: CSAGVTGTGVREQYF; CDR3nt: TGCAGTGCTGGGGTTACCGGGACAGGGGTTCGTGAGCAGTACTTC
d_gene: -; abundance: medium-sized; j_gene: TRBJ2-2; v_gene: TRBV7-3; CDR3aa: CASSATGELFF; CDR3nt: TGTGCCAGCAGCGCCACCGGGGAGCTGTTTTTT
d_gene: TRBD1; abundance: medium-sized; j_gene: TRBJ2-2; v_gene: TRBV24-1; CDR3aa: CATGGQVNTGELFF; CDR3nt: TGTGCCACCGGAGGACAGGTCAACACCGGGGAGCTGTTTTTT
d_gene: -; abundance: -; j_gene: TRBJ1-2; v_gene: TRBV12-3/TRBV12-4; CDR3aa: CASGAEDSSSLGGYTF; CDR3nt: TGTGCCAGCGGCGCTGAGGACAGTTCCTCACTTGGAGGCTACACCTTC
d_gene: TRBD1; abundance: many; j_gene: TRBJ1-1; v_gene: TRBV3-1; CDR3aa: CASSQGGTDLNTEAFF; CDR3nt: TGTGCCAGCAGCCAAGGGGGGACAGACCTAAACACTGAAGCTTTCTTT
d_gene: -; abundance: many; j_gene: TRBJ2-3; v_gene: TRBV3-1; CDR3aa: CASSQDPGDTDTQYF; CDR3nt: TGTGCCAGCAGCCAAGATCCGGGAGACACAGATACGCAGTATTTT
d_gene: -; abundance: many; j_gene: TRBJ2-1; v_gene: TRBV29-1; CDR3aa: CSVISQGGPHSYNEQFF; CDR3nt: TGCAGCGTCATTTCCCAAGGGGGACCTCACTCCTACAATGAGCAGTTCTTC
d_gene: -; abundance: many; j_gene: TRBJ2-1; v_gene: TRBV24-1; CDR3aa: CATSDSGSEYNEQFF; CDR3nt: TGTGCCACCAGTGATTCGGGTAGCGAGTACAATGAGCAGTTCTTC